Listed below are T cell receptor beta chains from one sample, sequenced in a study of shared clonotypes between healthy human individuals. Produced via immunoSEQ multiplex PCR; TCRdb's table is partial and in-frame only. In the table there are fewer than 2.5 million clones, 93% of which are singletons. Sequenced input: naive CD4+ T cells from PBMCs. These receptor sequences come from a man between 18 and 35 years old in good health. Some clones in this sample may be carry-over from other donors' samples. Each CDR3 is given without its conserved first and last residue. A D gene is named only where the DNA matches it firmly. Size is omitted from some rows. Given values are once, few, many or a class for expanded clones.

D,V,length,size,CDR3
TRBD2,TRBV5-4,16,-,ASSSLDRTSGAGYEQY
TRBD1,TRBV2,11,once,ASSEGTGQTQY
-,TRBV20-1,9,-,SARGSDTQY
TRBD2,TRBV4-1,15,-,ASSPEITPGLAGVQY
-,TRBV9,11,-,ASSTGQQETQY
-,TRBV28,13,-,ASSLAVVSYNEQF
TRBD1,TRBV7-8,14,-,ASSFWRTGSTDTQY
TRBD2,TRBV27,12,-,ASSSAREIYEQY
-,TRBV12-5,12,-,ASGNPGAEKPQH
-,TRBV28,12,-,ASSSPGRTGELF
TRBD1,TRBV7-7,13,once,ASSRGQGGTDTQY
TRBD1,TRBV7-3,12,-,ASSYGQAGDTQY
-,TRBV5-1,13,-,ASYETGGPNYGYT
TRBD2,TRBV18,15,-,ASSPPNPAGAGETQY
-,TRBV5-1,13,-,ASSFWSGSTDTQY
TRBD1,TRBV4-3,13,-,ASSQGTGKNYGYT
-,TRBV5-4,14,-,ASSLAGARRDYGYT
-,TRBV28,16,-,ASRVVRSSAAAKNIQY
-,TRBV2,14,-,ASSEAGSRVGTEAF
TRBD2,TRBV28,18,-,ASSLRFYSAAGGNRETQY
-,TRBV5-1,12,-,ASSLGGSNTEAF
-,TRBV27,15,-,ASSFYRGTSGNQPQH
-,TRBV20-1,9,-,SVLSNQPQH
TRBD2,TRBV6-1,12,-,ASAGLAGAYEQY